The clone carrying this T cell receptor (beta chain) turned up a few times. Its antigen is not known. CDR1 is SEHNR, CDR2 FQNEAQ, per germline (reference sequence). The CDR3 has 14 residues. The V and J ends lost 3 bases and 4 bases respectively, with 12 bases between them. The data belong to a study of cytomegalovirus exposure and HLA in healthy donors. Study observations and caveats: Among the CMV-associated chains, three were confirmed in vitro as specific for CMV antigens. TCR beta V- and J-gene trimming was later associated with a missense DCLRE1C variant.

This PCR relied on a set of 60 Vbeta primers and 13 Jbeta primers. In the authors' workflow: An analysis performed later counted roughly 79 million unique TCR beta chains (roughly 11 million of them shared). TCRdb's table, derived via immunoSEQ multiplex PCR, lists solely in-frame clones and lacks some. The V and J calls and clone size are taken from that table; D and trimming were inferred from the DNA. The sample holds roughly 130,000 clones, over 60% seen once. The V gene is TRBV7-9, the J gene TRBJ1-1, with a possible D match to TRBD1 (5 bases). The sequenced material came from PBMCs. This TCR came from a human donor in good health. The chain's CDR3 is CASSFGGGGTEAFF. In nucleotides, the CDR3 is TGTGCCAGCAGCTTCGGGGGAGGAGGCACTGAAGCTTTCTTT. Drawing the rest from reference TRBV7-9 and TRBJ1-1, the complete variable domain is DTGVSQNPRHKITKRGQNVTFRCDPISEHNRLYWYRQTLGQGPEFLTYFQNEAQLEKSRLLSDRFSAERPKGSFSTLEIQRTEQGDSAMYLCASSFGGGGTEAFFGQGTRLTVV.